Presented here are 21 T cell receptor beta chains from one specimen sequenced in a study of blood T cell repertoires in COVID-19. Sequencing was performed with immunoSEQ multiplex PCR; in TCRdb, only in-frame clones are kept and a portion is missing. In the table there are 95,000 to 150,000 clones, more than 80% of which are singletons. Material for sequencing was peripheral blood. The receptors were sampled from a man in his 70s with active or convalescent COVID-19.

This chain connects TRBV5-1 to TRBJ1-2, with TRBD1 identical over 10 bases. Germline assignment: CDR1 SGHRS and CDR2 YFSETQ. V lost 0 bases to trimming and J lost 4 bases; unmatched junction nucleotides: 3. The CDR3 is 15 amino acids. This CDR3 reads CASSLAGQGVYGYTF. For the CDR3, the DNA is TGCGCCAGCAGCTTGGCCGGACAGGGGGTCTATGGCTACACCTTC.

The table lists this clone with a count of one. The gene calls are TRBV4-2 and TRBJ2-7; 10 bases map to TRBD1. This CDR3 is built from 14 residues. Germline V gives CDR1 LGHNA, CDR2 YNFKEQ. V trimming: 0 bases; J trimming: 6 bases; junction bases outside the gene matches: 2. The CDR3 spells CASSQETGGSEQYF. The CDR3 region has the DNA TGTGCCAGCAGCCAAGAGACAGGGGGCTCCGAGCAGTACTTC.

The V gene is TRBV12-5, the J gene TRBJ2-2, with D maybe TRBD1 (8 bases). This CDR3 comprises 16 residues. Per germline, CDR1 LGHNT and CDR2 FRNRAP. Deletions cut 4 bases from V and 5 bases from J, with 17 bases between. CDR3 in DNA: TGTGCTAGTGGTTCAACGACAGGGGAGGGGACCGGGGAGCTGTTTTTT. Residues: CASGSTTGEGTGELFF.

The chain uses TRBV10-3 and TRBJ1-1; possibly TRBD1 for D (6 bases). CDR3 length: 14 amino acids. Germline lookup yields CDR1 ENHRY and CDR2 SYGVKD. Trimming took off 3 bases at V and 11 bases at J, with 19 bases between the two ends. CDR3 coding DNA: TGTGCCATCAGTGATTTTGGGGGCCGATCCTCGGCTTTCTTT. Protein product: CAISDFGGRSSAFF.

This rearrangement joins TRBV7-3 to TRBJ2-6; 7 nucleotides line up with TRBD1. There are 18 residues in the CDR3. Germline V gene data show CDR1 as SGHTA and CDR2 as FQGTGA. Unmatched junction bases numbered 6, after V lost 1 base and J lost 0 bases. The CDR3 here is CASSLKGQLTSGANVLTF. The CDR3 nucleotides read TGTGCCAGCAGCTTAAAGGGACAGCTTACCTCTGGGGCCAACGTCCTGACTTTC.

The V call is TRBV7-3, the J call TRBJ2-1; D is unclear. Germline V lookup: CDR1 SGHTA, CDR2 FQGTGA. The V end was cut by 4 bases, the J end by 9 bases, with 22 bases between. This CDR3 spans 16 amino acids. CDR3: CASSSHGPTNAGEQFF. The DNA for the CDR3 is TGTGCCAGCAGCTCACATGGGCCTACAAATGCTGGTGAGCAGTTCTTC.

To note about this clone: The sample holds other DNA sequences that translate to the same CDR3. The gene calls are TRBV30 and TRBJ2-7; perhaps TRBD1 as D (5 bases). The germline gives CDR1 GTSNPN, CDR2 SVGIG (reference sequence). V lost 2 bases, J lost 0 bases, and 5 bases lay in between. CDR3 size: 12 residues. CDR3 nucleotides: TGTGCCTGGAGTAGGGGCTCCTACGAGCAGTACTTC. It codes for CAWSRGSYEQYF. Together with reference TRBV30 and TRBJ2-7, the CDR3 gives the full variable domain: SQTIHQWPATLVQPVGSPLSLECTVEGTSNPNLYWYRQAAGRGLQLLFYSVGIGQISSEVPQNLSASRPQDRQFILSSKKLLLSDSGFYLCAWSRGSYEQYFGPGTRLTVT.

The chain has TRBV27 and TRBJ1-4, with TRBD1 as a possible D gene (6 bases). This CDR3 has 16 residues. V was pared by 5 bases and J by 0 bases, with 13 bases between. In germline, CDR1 is MNHEY, CDR2 SMNVEV (reference sequence). The CDR3 DNA reads TGTGCCAGCAGTCTAAGACAGGAGCCAACTAATGAAAAACTGTTTTTT. Its translation is CASSLRQEPTNEKLFF.

The rearrangement uses TRBV7-9 and TRBJ1-1; D remains unclear. The germline gives CDR1 SEHNR, CDR2 FQNEAQ (reference sequence). V was shortened by 5 bases and J by 4 bases, with 11 bases between the two germline ends. The CDR3 consists of 13 residues. The chain's CDR3 is CASSDRLSTEAFF. CDR3 bases: TGTGCCAGCAGCGACCGACTGTCCACTGAAGCTTTCTTT. The complete variable domain, with remaining parts taken from reference TRBV7-9 and TRBJ1-1, reads DTGVSQNPRHKITKRGQNVTFRCDPISEHNRLYWYRQTLGQGPEFLTYFQNEAQLEKSRLLSDRFSAERPKGSFSTLEIQRTEQGDSAMYLCASSDRLSTEAFFGQGTRLTVV.

V is TRBV21-1 and J is TRBJ2-5; the table calls TRBD2, which could not be checked here. TRBV21-1 represents a pseudogene. The CDR3 runs 11 residues. DNA for the CDR3: TGTGCCAGCAGCAAAGAACGGCGGGGGAACTTC. It yields the protein CASSKERRGNF.

This chain links TRBV2 with TRBJ1-2; 9 bases are a match to TRBD1. The V gene's germline CDR1 is SNHLY and CDR2 FYNNEI. This CDR3 contains 13 residues. V trimming: 6 bases; J trimming: 3 bases; junction bases outside the gene matches: 2. The CDR3, as DNA: TGTGCCAGCAGGGGGGACAGGGACTATGGCTACACCTTC. Residues: CASRGDRDYGYTF.

The V call is TRBV5-1, the J call TRBJ2-1, with 10 bases fitting TRBD2. With V trimmed by 2 bases and J by 3 bases, 2 bases remained unmatched. Germline CDR1 is SGHRS and CDR2 is YFSETQ. This CDR3 is built from 15 residues. DNA for the CDR3: TGCGCCAGCAGCTTAGCGGGAGGGAACTACAATGAGCAGTTCTTC. It codes for CASSLAGGNYNEQFF.

The chain uses TRBV7-8 and TRBJ1-2; D is perhaps TRBD1 (6 bases). The germline gives CDR1 SGHVS, CDR2 FQNEAQ. CDR3 length: 13 residues. Trimming pared 5 bases from V and 4 bases from J, leaving 11 bases between. In DNA form, the CDR3 reads TGTGCCAGCAGCCCCGGACAGACCTATGGCTACACCTTC. Translation: CASSPGQTYGYTF.

V gene TRBV6-5 combines with J gene TRBJ2-7, with 8 bases matching TRBD2. V shed 4 bases and J 0 bases; nucleotides not matched to a gene: 8. From germline, CDR1 is MNHEY and CDR2 SVGAGI. The CDR3 totals 16 residues. The DNA for the CDR3 is TGTGCCAGCAGTTCCCTAGCGGGTAGGAGCTCCTACGAGCAGTACTTC. This sequence encodes CASSSLAGRSSYEQYF.

The chain has TRBV6-5 and TRBJ1-1; 8 bases fit TRBD1. There are 14 residues in the CDR3. Germline V gene sequence: CDR1 MNHEY, CDR2 SVGAGI. V lost 6 bases, J lost 0 bases, and 3 bases stayed unmatched. Written as DNA, the CDR3 is TGTGCCAGCAGAGGACAGGGATTGAACACTGAAGCTTTCTTT. Translating it yields CASRGQGLNTEAFF.

The V gene is TRBV10-1, the J gene TRBJ2-3; no clear D gene. The CDR3 has 13 residues. Trimming cost V 2 bases and J 1 base, with 4 bases left between them. Germline V lookup: CDR1 WNHNN, CDR2 SYGVQD (reference sequence). The CDR3 sequence: CASSEAGTDTQYF. In DNA, the CDR3 is TGCGCCAGCAGTGAGGCGGGCACAGATACGCAGTATTTT.

The J gene is TRBJ1-2, the V gene TRBV6-6; a weak D match, TRBD1 (6 bases). The CDR3 spans 13 residues. Germline-derived CDR1 and CDR2 are MNHNY and SVGAGI (reference sequence). V was trimmed by 5 bases and J by 8 bases, leaving 15 bases between them. The CDR3 DNA reads TGTGCCAGCAGTACCAACAGGGTTCTCGGCTACACCTTC. It encodes CASSTNRVLGYTF.

The rearrangement uses TRBV5-5 and TRBJ1-1; D ambiguous. Between the trimmed V and J ends, which lost 4 bases and 5 bases, there was a span of 12 bases. This CDR3 contains 13 residues. Germline V gene data show CDR1 as SGHKS and CDR2 as YYEKEE (reference sequence). The CDR3 bases are TGTGCCAGCAGCCGGGAGAGAGGAACTGAAGCTTTCTTT. Its protein is CASSRERGTEAFF. Full variable domain (remainder filled in from reference TRBV5-5 and TRBJ1-1): DAGVTQSPTHLIKTRGQQVTLRCSPISGHKSVSWYQQVLGQGPQFIFQYYEKEERGRGNFPDRFSARQFPNYSSELNVNALLLGDSALYLCASSRERGTEAFFGQGTRLTVV.

The chain employs TRBV20-1 and TRBJ2-3; no clear D gene. CDR3 length: 11 residues. Germline CDR1 is DFQATT and CDR2 is SNEGSKA (reference sequence). V lost 4 bases, J lost 3 bases, and 5 bases lay in between. CDR3: CSAKATDTQYF. The CDR3 nucleotides read TGCAGTGCTAAAGCGACAGATACGCAGTATTTT.

V usage is TRBV6-5 and J usage is TRBJ2-2; TRBD1 matches at 10 bases. The CDR3 consists of 15 residues. Germline V lookup: CDR1 MNHEY, CDR2 SVGAGI. Unmatched junction bases numbered 6, after V lost 5 bases and J lost 6 bases. The chain's CDR3 is CASSNDRGPSGELFF. The CDR3 DNA sequence: TGTGCCAGCAGTAACGACAGGGGGCCGTCCGGGGAGCTGTTTTTT.

The gene calls are TRBV6-5 and TRBJ2-7; TRBD1 aligns across 8 bases. The ends lost 6 bases at V and 2 bases at J; junction bases unmatched: 6. Looked up from germline, CDR1 is MNHEY and CDR2 is SVGAGI. The CDR3 totals 14 residues. This chain's CDR3 is CASRSGQATYEQYF. The CDR3 DNA is TGTGCCAGCAGATCGGGACAGGCCACCTACGAGCAGTACTTC.